This TCR beta chain came from a study of radiation and T cells in renal cell carcinoma. Time point described: blood 2 weeks post-SBRT. Described treatment: 15 Gy SBRT to primary tumor, nephrectomy 4 weeks later. Repertoires were generated with immunoSEQ multiplex PCR, while TCRdb's copy carries only in-frame clones and drops some. The sample lists 150,000 to 190,000 clones; approximately 88% were seen once. This clone was seen only once. J gave up 6 bases and V 1 base, and 4 bases lay outside the gene matches. Germline-derived CDR1 and CDR2 are SGHVS and FNYEAQ. The length of the CDR3 is 14 residues. This specimen was blood, taken from a patient whose treatment included radiotherapy and nephrectomy. This clonotype originated in a woman between 45 and 65 years old with renal cell carcinoma. This rearrangement joins TRBV7-6 to TRBJ1-1, with 8 nucleotides matching TRBD1. This chain's CDR3 is CASSLGQGASEAFF. CDR3 nucleotide sequence: TGTGCCAGCAGCTTAGGCCAGGGGGCCTCTGAAGCTTTCTTT.